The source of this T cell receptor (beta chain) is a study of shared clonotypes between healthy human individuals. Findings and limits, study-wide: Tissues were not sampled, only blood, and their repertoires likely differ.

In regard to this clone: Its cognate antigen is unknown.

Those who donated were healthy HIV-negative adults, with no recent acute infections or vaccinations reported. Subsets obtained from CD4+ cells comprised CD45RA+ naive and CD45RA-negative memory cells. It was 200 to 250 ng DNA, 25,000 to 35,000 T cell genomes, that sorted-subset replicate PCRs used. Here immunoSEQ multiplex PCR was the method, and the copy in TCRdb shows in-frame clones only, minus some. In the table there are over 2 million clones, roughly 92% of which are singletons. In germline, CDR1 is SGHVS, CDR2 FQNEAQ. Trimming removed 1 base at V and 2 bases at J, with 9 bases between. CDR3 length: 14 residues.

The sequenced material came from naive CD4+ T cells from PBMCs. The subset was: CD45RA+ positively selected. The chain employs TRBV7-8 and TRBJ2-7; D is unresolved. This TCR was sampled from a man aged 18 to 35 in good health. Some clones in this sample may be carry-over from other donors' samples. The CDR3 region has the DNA TGTGCCAGCAGCTTAGAAGGCTCTACCTACGAGCAGTACTTC. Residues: CASSLEGSTYEQYF.